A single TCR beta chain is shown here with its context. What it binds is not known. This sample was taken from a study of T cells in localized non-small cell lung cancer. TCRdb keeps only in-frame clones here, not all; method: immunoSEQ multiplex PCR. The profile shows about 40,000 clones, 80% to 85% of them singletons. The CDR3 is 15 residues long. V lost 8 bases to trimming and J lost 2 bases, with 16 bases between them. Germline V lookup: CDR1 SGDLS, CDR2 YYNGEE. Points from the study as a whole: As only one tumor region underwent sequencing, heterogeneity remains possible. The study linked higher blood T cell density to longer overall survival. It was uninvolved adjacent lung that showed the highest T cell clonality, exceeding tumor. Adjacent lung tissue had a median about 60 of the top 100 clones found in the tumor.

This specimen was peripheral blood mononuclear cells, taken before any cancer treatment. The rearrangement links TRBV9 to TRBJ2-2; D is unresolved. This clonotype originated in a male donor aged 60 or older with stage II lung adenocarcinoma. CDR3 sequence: CASSSRSINTGELFF. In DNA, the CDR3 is TGTGCCAGTTCATCCAGGAGTATTAACACCGGGGAGCTGTTTTTT.